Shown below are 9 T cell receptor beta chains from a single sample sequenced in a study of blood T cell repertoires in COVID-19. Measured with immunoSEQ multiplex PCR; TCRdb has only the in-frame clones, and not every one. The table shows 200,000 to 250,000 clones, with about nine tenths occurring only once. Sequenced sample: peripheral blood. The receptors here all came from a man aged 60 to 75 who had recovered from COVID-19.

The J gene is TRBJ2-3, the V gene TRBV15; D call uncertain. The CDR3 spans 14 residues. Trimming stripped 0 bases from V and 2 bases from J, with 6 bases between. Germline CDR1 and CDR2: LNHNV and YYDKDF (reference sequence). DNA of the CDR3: TGTGCCACCAGCAGAGATATGGCCACAGATACGCAGTATTTT. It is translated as CATSRDMATDTQYF.

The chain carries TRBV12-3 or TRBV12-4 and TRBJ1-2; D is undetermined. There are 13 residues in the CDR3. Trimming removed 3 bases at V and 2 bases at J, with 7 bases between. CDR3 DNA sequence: TGTGCCAGCAGTTTCCGGGAAAACTATGGCTACACCTTC. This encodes CASSFRENYGYTF.

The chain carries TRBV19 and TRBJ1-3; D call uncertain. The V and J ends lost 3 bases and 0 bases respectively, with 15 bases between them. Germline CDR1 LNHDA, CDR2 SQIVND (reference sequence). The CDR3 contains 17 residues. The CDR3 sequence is CASSMSISGSSGNTIYF. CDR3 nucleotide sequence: TGTGCCAGTAGTATGTCTATTTCGGGAAGCTCTGGAAACACCATATATTTT.

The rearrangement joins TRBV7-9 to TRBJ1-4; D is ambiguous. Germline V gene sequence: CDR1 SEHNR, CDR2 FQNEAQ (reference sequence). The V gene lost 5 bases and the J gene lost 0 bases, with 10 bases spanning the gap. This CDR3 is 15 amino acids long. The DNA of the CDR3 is TGTGCCAGCAGCCAGACTCCCGCAACTAATGAAAAACTGTTTTTT. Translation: CASSQTPATNEKLFF.

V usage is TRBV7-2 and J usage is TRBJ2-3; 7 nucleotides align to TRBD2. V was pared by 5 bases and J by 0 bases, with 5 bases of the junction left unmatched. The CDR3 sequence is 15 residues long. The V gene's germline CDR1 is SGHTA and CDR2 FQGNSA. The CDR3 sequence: CASSRDYTSTDTQYF. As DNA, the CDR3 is TGTGCCAGCAGCCGGGACTACACTAGCACAGATACGCAGTATTTT.

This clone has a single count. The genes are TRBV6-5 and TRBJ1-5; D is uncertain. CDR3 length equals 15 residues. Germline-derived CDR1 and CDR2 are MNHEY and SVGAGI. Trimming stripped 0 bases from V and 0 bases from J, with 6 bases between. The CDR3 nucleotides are TGTGCCAGCAGTTACTCTCAGGATAGCAATCAGCCCCAGCATTTT. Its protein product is CASSYSQDSNQPQHF.

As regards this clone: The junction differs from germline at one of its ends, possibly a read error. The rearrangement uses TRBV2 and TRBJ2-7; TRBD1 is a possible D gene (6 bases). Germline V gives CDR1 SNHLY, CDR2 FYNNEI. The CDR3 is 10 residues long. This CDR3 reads CASSSTGWRF. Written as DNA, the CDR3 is TGTGCCAGCAGTTCGACAGGTTGGCGCTTC.

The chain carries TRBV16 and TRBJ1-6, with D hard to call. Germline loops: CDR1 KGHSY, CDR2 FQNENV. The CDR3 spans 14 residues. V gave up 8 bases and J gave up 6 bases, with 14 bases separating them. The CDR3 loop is CASATEGGNSPLHF. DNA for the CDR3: TGTGCCAGCGCCACGGAGGGAGGTAATTCACCCCTCCACTTT.

The DNA of the CDR3 is TGCGCCAGCAGCCAAGATGGGACTAGCGGGATTAGCACAGATACGCAGTATTTT. This translates into CASSQDGTSGISTDTQYF. The chain couples TRBV4-3 to TRBJ2-3, with 13 bases identical to TRBD2. The CDR3 totals 18 residues. Trimming took 0 bases from V and 0 from J; bases not matched to a gene: 3. Germline CDR1 LGHNA, CDR2 YSLEER.